In its sample, the clone carrying this T cell receptor beta chain was seen a few times. Its specificity is unknown. Per germline, CDR1 SGHDT and CDR2 YYEEEE. This CDR3 is built from 15 residues. The trim removed 4 bases at V and 4 bases at J, leaving 6 bases unmatched. Isolation of PBMCs gave at least 6.5 million cells per sample. This record belongs to a study of blood T cells in healthy people across ages. General study points: Comparison with aged donors showed that long-lived donors had more naive CD4+ cells and higher diversity.

Primed by a sample-barcoded 5' primer and a J-beta primer mix, a second PCR proceeded for about 6 to 12 cycles. Each of the cDNA molecules was tagged by a template-switch adaptor with 12 random nucleotides. One entry per CDR3 protein results from TCRdb running MiXCR on the 5' RACE reads. The table includes some 750,000 distinct CDR3 sequences, roughly 20% detected once. This TCR came from a man between 65 and 85 years old in good health. The sequenced sample was blood. This chain joins TRBV5-6 and TRBJ2-1; 9 bases line up with TRBD2. The CDR3 is CASSGGLAAYNEQFF. The CDR3 coding sequence is TGTGCCAGCAGCGGGGGACTAGCTGCTTACAATGAGCAGTTCTTC.